This T cell receptor (beta chain) was profiled in a study of blood T cell repertoires in COVID-19. For the study at large: Researchers got acute and convalescent COVID-19 samples from the United States, Italy and Spain. Sources were T cells, B-cell-depleted T cells, or PBMCs; the material itself was cDNA or gDNA.

This clone was recorded only once. The CDR3 has 17 amino acids. CDR1 is SEHNR and CDR2 is FQNEAQ in the germline V gene (reference sequence). V lost 5 bases and J lost 0, with 14 bases in between. The repertoire was sequenced with immunoSEQ multiplex PCR; TCRdb's copy has only in-frame clones and lacks some. The data show around 140,000 clones, roughly 90% seen once. This receptor was identified in an older man with acute or convalescent COVID-19. Sequencing was carried out using peripheral blood. The gene calls are TRBV7-9 and TRBJ2-6; weak D call: TRBD1 (6 bases). The CDR3 loop is CASSPLLQGSGANVLTF. As DNA, the CDR3 is TGTGCCAGCAGCCCTTTACTACAGGGCTCTGGGGCCAACGTCCTGACTTTC. Combining the CDR3 with reference TRBV7-9 and TRBJ2-6 gives the whole variable domain DTGVSQNPRHKITKRGQNVTFRCDPISEHNRLYWYRQTLGQGPEFLTYFQNEAQLEKSRLLSDRFSAERPKGSFSTLEIQRTEQGDSAMYLCASSPLLQGSGANVLTFGAGSRLTVL.